The sequence of this TCR beta chain was determined in a study of memory CD4+ T cells and cytomegalovirus serostatus. Study-wide results and limits: About two fifths of the roughly 150 known CMV-associated TCRbeta sequences appeared in CD4+ memory.

Single viable CD3+CD4+CD8-CD45RO+ cells were sorted as the memory CD4+ T cells. Germline CDR1 and CDR2: GTSNPN and SVGIG (reference sequence). This CDR3 comprises 14 residues. V lost 4 bases, J lost 5 bases, and 6 bases stayed unmatched. TCRdb's copy holds only in-frame clones and misses some; the assay was immunoSEQ multiplex PCR. The sample lists about 59,000 clones; around three quarters were seen once. On this clone itself: Its antigen is not known.

The chain couples TRBV30 to TRBJ2-5, with 11 bases matching TRBD2. The sample taken for sequencing was memory CD4+ T cells from blood. This TCR was recovered from an adult in good health and CMV-seronegative. Some clones in this sample may be carry-over from other donors' samples. In DNA form, the CDR3 reads TGTGCCTGGACTAGCGGGGGGTTGAGGGAGACCCAGTACTTC. Translated, it gives CAWTSGGLRETQYF.